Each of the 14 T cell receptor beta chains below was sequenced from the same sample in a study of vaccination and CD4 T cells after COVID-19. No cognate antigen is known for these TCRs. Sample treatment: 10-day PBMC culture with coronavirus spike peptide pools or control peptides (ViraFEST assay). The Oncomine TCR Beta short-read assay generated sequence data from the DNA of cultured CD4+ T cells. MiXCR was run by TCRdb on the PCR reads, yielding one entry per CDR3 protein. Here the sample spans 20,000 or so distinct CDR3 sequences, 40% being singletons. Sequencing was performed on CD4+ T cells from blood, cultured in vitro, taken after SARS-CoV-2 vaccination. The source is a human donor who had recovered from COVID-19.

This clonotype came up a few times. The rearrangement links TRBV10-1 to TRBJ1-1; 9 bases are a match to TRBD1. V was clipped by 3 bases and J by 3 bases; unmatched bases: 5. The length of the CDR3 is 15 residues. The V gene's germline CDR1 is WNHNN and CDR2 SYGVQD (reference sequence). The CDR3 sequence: CASSDAGQGHTEAFF. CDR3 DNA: TGCGCCAGCAGTGACGCTGGACAGGGGCACACTGAAGCTTTCTTT.

The CDR3 sequence: CATSRDLKTSSGNTIYF. As DNA, the CDR3 is TGTGCCACCAGCAGAGATCTGAAAACCTCCTCTGGAAACACCATATATTTT. V and J are TRBV15 and TRBJ1-3; D gene unclear. The germline V gene encodes CDR1 LNHNV and CDR2 YYDKDF (reference sequence). Between the trimmed V and J ends, which lost 0 bases and 0 bases, there was a span of 12 bases. This CDR3 has 17 amino acids.

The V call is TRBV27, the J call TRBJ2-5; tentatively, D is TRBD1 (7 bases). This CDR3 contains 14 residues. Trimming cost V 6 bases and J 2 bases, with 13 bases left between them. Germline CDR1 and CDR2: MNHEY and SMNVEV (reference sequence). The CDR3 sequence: CASRWGDRQETQYF. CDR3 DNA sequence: TGTGCCAGCAGATGGGGGGACAGACAAGAGACCCAGTACTTC.

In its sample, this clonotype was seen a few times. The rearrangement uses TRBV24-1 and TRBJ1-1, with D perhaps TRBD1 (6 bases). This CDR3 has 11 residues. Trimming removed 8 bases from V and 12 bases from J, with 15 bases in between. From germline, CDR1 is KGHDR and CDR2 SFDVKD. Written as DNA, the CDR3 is TGTGCCACCAAGGGGGGAGAGGCGACTTTCTTT. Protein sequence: CATKGGEATFF.

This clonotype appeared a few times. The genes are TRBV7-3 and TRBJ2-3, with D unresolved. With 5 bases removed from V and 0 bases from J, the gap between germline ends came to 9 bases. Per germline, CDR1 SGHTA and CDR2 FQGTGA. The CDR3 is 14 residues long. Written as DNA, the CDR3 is TGTGCCAGCAGCCCCGGCGCTAGCACAGATACGCAGTATTTT. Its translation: CASSPGASTDTQYF.

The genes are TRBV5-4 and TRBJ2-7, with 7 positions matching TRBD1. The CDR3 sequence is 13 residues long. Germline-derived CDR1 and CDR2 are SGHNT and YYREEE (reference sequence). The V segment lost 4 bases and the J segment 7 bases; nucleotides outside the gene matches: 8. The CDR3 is CASSTQQGWEQYF. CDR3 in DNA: TGTGCCAGCAGCACCCAACAGGGGTGGGAGCAGTACTTC. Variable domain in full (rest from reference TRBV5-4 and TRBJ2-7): ETGVTQSPTHLIKTRGQQVTLRCSSQSGHNTVSWYQQALGQGPQFIFQYYREEENGRGNFPPRFSGLQFPNYSSELNVNALELDDSALYLCASSTQQGWEQYFGPGTRLTVT.

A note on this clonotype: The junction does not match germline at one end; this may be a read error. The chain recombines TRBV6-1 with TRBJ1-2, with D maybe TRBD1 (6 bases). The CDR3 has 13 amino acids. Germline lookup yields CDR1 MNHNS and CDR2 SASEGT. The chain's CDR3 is CASRDSANYGYIF. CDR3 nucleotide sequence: TGTGCCAGCAGGGACAGCGCCAACTATGGCTACATCTTC.

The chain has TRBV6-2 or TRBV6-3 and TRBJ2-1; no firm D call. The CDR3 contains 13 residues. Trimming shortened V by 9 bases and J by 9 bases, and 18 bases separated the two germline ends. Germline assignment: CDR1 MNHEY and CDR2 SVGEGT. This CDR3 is CASSRPHVSEQFF. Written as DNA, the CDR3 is TGTGCCAGTTCTCGTCCCCACGTTTCTGAGCAGTTCTTC.

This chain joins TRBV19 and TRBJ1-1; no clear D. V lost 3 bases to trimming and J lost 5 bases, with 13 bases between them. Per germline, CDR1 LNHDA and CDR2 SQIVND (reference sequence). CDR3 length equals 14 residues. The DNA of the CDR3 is TGTGCCAGTAGTATTGTGAGCATAGGAACTGAAGCTTTCTTT. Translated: CASSIVSIGTEAFF.

The CDR3: CSVNRDRDSPLHF. The DNA for the CDR3 is TGCAGTGTAAACCGGGACAGGGATTCACCCCTCCACTTT. The chain is built from TRBV20-1 and TRBJ1-6; 9 bases are shared with TRBD1. Germline assignment: CDR1 DFQATT and CDR2 SNEGSKA (reference sequence). CDR3 length equals 13 residues. The ends lost 7 bases at V and 8 bases at J; junction bases unmatched: 6.

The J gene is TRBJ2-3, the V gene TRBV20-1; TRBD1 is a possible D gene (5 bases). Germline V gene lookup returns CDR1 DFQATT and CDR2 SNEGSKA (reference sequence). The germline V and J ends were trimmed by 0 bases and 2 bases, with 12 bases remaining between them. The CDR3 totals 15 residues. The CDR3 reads CSARDPWGNTDTQYF. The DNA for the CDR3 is TGCAGTGCTAGAGATCCCTGGGGCAACACAGATACGCAGTATTTT.

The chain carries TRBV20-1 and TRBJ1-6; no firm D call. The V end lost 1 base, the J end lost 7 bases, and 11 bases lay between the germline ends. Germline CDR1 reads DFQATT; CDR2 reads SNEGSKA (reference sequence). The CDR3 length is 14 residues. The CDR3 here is CSARVTTVNSPLHF. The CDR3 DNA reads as TGCAGTGCTAGAGTCACCACCGTCAATTCACCCCTCCACTTT.

CDR3 loop: CASSLLARGNSPLHF. CDR3 bases: TGTGCCAGCAGCTTATTGGCCAGGGGAAATTCACCCCTCCACTTT. V and J are TRBV7-3 and TRBJ1-6; perhaps TRBD1 as D (6 bases). Deletions cut 2 bases from V and 7 bases from J, with 12 bases between. Germline loops: CDR1 SGHTA, CDR2 FQGTGA. This CDR3 region has 15 residues.

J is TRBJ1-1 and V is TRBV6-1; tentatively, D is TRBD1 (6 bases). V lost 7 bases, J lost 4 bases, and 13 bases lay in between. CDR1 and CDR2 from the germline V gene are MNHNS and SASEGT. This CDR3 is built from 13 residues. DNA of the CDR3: TGTGCCAGCACCTGGGGGCAGGGCACTGAAGCTTTCTTT. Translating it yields CASTWGQGTEAFF.